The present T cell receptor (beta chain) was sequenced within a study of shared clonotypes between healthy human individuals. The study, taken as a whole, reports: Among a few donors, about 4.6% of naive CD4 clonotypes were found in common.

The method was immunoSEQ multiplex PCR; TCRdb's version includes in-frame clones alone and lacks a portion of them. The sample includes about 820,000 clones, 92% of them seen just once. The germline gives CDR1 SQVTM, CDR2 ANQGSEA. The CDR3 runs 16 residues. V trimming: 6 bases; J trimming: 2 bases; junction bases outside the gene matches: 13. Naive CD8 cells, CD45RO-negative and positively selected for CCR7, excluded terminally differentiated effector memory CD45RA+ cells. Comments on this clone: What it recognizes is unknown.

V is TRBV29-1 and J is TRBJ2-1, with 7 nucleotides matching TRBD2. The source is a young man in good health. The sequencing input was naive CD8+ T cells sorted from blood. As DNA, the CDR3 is TGCAGCGTCGTCTCTAGCGGAGAGGGCACCTACAATGAGCAGTTCTTC. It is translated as CSVVSSGEGTYNEQFF.